A single sample gave rise to the 12 T cell receptor beta chains below, sequenced in a study of Ad26.COV2.S vaccination and SARS-CoV-2 variants. Described treatment: approximately 18 received Ad26.COV2.S at low or high dose, single or two shots; roughly 5 received placebo; per-sample allocation not given. Repertoires come from day 63 after the first vaccine or placebo injection. Using immunoSEQ multiplex PCR, the repertoire was profiled, and TCRdb retains in-frame clones only, with some absent. The sample holds 350,000 to 400,000 clones, approximately 90% seen once. Sequences were derived from peripheral blood, sampled in a trial of Ad26.COV2.S vaccine versus placebo. The receptors come from a person aged 18-65 years who received the Ad26.COV2.S COVID-19 vaccine or a placebo.

This chain uses TRBV7-9 with TRBJ2-1; D gene unclear. The CDR3 is 13 amino acids. Germline CDR1 reads SEHNR; CDR2 reads FQNEAQ (reference sequence). V was cut by 4 bases and J by 9 bases, with 13 bases left in between. The DNA for the CDR3 is TGTGCCAGCAGCTATCAAGGGTTTGGTGAGCAGTTCTTC. It yields the protein CASSYQGFGEQFF.

This clone is a singleton in its sample. The chain joins TRBV7-2 to TRBJ2-5; 11 nucleotides agree with TRBD2. Germline V lookup: CDR1 SGHTA, CDR2 FQGNSA. The CDR3 extends over 16 amino acids. Germline trimming cut 5 bases from V and 2 bases from J; bases unmatched to any gene: 7. The CDR3 loop is CASSPYSGGGQETQYF. The CDR3 DNA sequence: TGTGCCAGCAGCCCCTATAGCGGGGGGGGGCAAGAGACCCAGTACTTC.

The chain carries TRBV6-2 or TRBV6-3 and TRBJ1-5; 7 nucleotides match TRBD1. J lost 1 base, V lost 6 bases, and 3 bases had no gene match. Germline CDR1 reads MNHEY; CDR2 reads SVGEGT. The CDR3 consists of 14 residues. The CDR3 DNA reads TGTGCCAGCAGCCCACAGGGGAGCAATCAGCCCCAGCATTTT. Its protein is CASSPQGSNQPQHF.

This sequence joins TRBV5-4 and TRBJ1-2; no reliable D call. Trimming removed 0 bases at V and 0 bases at J, with 6 bases between. This CDR3 has 14 residues. From germline, CDR1 is SGHNT and CDR2 YYREEE (reference sequence). DNA for the CDR3: TGTGCCAGCAGCTTGGTAGGGACTAACTATGGCTACACCTTC. As protein: CASSLVGTNYGYTF.

This chain links TRBV5-1 with TRBJ2-7; 9 bases line up with TRBD1. Germline CDR1 and CDR2: SGHRS and YFSETQ. The ends lost 4 bases at V and 5 bases at J; junction bases unmatched: 7. There are 14 residues in the CDR3. CDR3: CASSAGTGYDEQYF. CDR3 DNA: TGCGCCAGCAGCGCCGGGACAGGGTACGACGAGCAGTACTTC.

The V and J genes are TRBV10-3 and TRBJ2-5; weak D call: TRBD2 (6 bases). V lost 5 bases and J 3 bases, leaving 7 bases between the germline ends. This CDR3 spans 12 amino acids. Germline loops: CDR1 ENHRY, CDR2 SYGVKD. DNA of the CDR3: TGTGCCATCAGTCCGGGGGAAGAGACCCAGTACTTC. Its translation: CAISPGEETQYF.

The genes are TRBV7-2 and TRBJ1-3; 7 nucleotides match TRBD1. Germline V gene data show CDR1 as SGHTA and CDR2 as FQGNSA. The V gene end was trimmed by 5 bases and the J gene end by 0 bases; junction bases not matched to a gene: 4. There are 15 residues in the CDR3. The CDR3 loop reads CASSPTGYSGNTIYF. The CDR3 nucleotides read TGTGCCAGCAGCCCGACAGGGTACTCTGGAAACACCATATATTTT.

This chain links TRBV5-5 with TRBJ2-3, with a weak D call TRBD2 (7 bases). The germline gives CDR1 SGHKS, CDR2 YYEKEE (reference sequence). The CDR3 has 16 amino acids. Deletions cut 1 base from V and 0 bases from J, with 12 bases between. Here the CDR3 DNA reads TGTGCCAGCAGCTTGCTTGGGGGGGCGAGCACAGATACGCAGTATTTT. It is translated as CASSLLGGASTDTQYF. Variable domain in full (rest from reference TRBV5-5 and TRBJ2-3): DAGVTQSPTHLIKTRGQQVTLRCSPISGHKSVSWYQQVLGQGPQFIFQYYEKEERGRGNFPDRFSARQFPNYSSELNVNALLLGDSALYLCASSLLGGASTDTQYFGPGTRLTVL.

This chain connects TRBV2 to TRBJ2-2, with TRBD1 identical over 9 bases. The CDR3 is made up of 15 amino acids. Germline V lookup: CDR1 SNHLY, CDR2 FYNNEI. V trimming: 7 bases; J trimming: 5 bases; junction bases outside the gene matches: 8. The CDR3 DNA follows: TGTGCCAGCAAGGGACAGGGTGCGCAGACCGGGGAGCTGTTTTTT. Encoded protein: CASKGQGAQTGELFF. The full variable domain, in which reference TRBV2 and TRBJ2-2 provide the parts outside the CDR3, is EPEVTQTPSHQVTQMGQEVILRCVPISNHLYFYWYRQILGQKVEFLVSFYNNEISEKSEIFDDQFSVERPDGSNFTLKIRSTKLEDSAMYFCASKGQGAQTGELFFGEGSRLTVL.

This clone was detected only once. The rearrangement links TRBV11-2 to TRBJ2-7; D gene unclear. The CDR3 sequence is 15 residues long. V was trimmed by 4 bases and J by 0 bases, leaving 13 bases between them. Per the germline V gene, CDR1 is SGHAT and CDR2 is FQNNGV. For the CDR3, the DNA is TGTGCCAGCAGCTCGATCAGGTCGAGCTCCTACGAGCAGTACTTC. This sequence encodes CASSSIRSSSYEQYF.

The CDR3 here is CATSDPGTFADEQFF. The CDR3 coding sequence is TGTGCCACCAGTGATCCCGGGACTTTCGCCGATGAGCAGTTCTTC. The rearrangement joins TRBV24-1 to TRBJ2-1, with a possible D match to TRBD2 (6 bases). V lost 3 bases to trimming and J lost 8 bases, with 16 bases between them. The length of the CDR3 is 15 residues. Germline CDR1 KGHDR, CDR2 SFDVKD.

This chain joins TRBV11-3 and TRBJ1-1; no definite D call. Deletions cut 3 bases from V and 3 bases from J, with 8 bases between. Germline lookup yields CDR1 SGHNT and CDR2 YENEEA. The CDR3 length is 13 residues. CDR3 in amino acids: CASSFNLDTEAFF. The CDR3 DNA follows: TGTGCCAGCAGCTTCAATCTGGACACTGAAGCTTTCTTT.